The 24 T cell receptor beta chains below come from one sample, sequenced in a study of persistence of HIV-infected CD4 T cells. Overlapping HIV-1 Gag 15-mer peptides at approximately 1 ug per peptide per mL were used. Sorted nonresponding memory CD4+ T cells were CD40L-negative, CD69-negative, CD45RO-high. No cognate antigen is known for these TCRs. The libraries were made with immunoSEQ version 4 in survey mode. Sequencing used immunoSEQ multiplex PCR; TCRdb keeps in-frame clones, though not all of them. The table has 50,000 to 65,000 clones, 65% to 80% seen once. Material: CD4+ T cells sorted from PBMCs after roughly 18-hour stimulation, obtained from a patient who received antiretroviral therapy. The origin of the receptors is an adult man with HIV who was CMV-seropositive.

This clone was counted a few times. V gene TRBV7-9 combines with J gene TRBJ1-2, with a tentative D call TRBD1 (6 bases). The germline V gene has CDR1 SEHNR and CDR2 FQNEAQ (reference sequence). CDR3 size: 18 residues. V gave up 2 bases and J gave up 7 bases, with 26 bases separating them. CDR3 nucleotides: TGTGCCAGCAGCTTACAATTAATGGCAGGGGAGCCTCGAGCTGGCTACACCTTC. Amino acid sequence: CASSLQLMAGEPRAGYTF.

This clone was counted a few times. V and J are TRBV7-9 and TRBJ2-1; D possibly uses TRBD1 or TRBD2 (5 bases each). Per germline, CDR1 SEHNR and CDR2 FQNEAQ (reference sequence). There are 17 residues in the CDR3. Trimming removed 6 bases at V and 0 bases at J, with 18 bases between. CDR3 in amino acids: CASSSRAGTVSYNEQFF. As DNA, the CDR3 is TGTGCCAGCAGTTCTCGGGCCGGGACGGTCTCCTACAATGAGCAGTTCTTC.

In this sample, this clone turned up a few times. The CDR3 nucleotides are TGTGCCAGCAGTTTACGGTATCAGCCCCAGCATTTT. Amino acid sequence: CASSLRYQPQHF. J is TRBJ1-5 and V is TRBV28; D remains ambiguous. The germline V and J ends were trimmed by 2 bases and 5 bases, with 4 bases remaining between them. Germline CDR1 reads MDHEN; CDR2 reads SYDVKM. The CDR3 consists of 12 residues.

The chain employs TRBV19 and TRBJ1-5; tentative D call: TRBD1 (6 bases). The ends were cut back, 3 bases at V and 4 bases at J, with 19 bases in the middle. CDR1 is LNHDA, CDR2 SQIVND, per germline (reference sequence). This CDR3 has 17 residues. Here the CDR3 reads CASSMLPQGLGNQPQHF. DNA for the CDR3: TGTGCCAGTAGTATGTTGCCCCAGGGGTTAGGGAATCAGCCCCAGCATTTT.

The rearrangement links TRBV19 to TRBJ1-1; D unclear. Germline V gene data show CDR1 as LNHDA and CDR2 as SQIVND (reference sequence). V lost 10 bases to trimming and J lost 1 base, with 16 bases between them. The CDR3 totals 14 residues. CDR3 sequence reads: CATKIGVANTEAFF. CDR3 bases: TGTGCCACCAAAATCGGGGTAGCGAACACTGAAGCTTTCTTT.

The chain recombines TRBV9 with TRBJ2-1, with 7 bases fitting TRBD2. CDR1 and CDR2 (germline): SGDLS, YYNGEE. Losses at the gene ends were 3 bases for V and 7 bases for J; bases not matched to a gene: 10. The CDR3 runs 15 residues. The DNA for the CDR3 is TGTGCCAGCAGCGATCACGGGGGGACCCGGAATGAGCAGTTCTTC. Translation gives CASSDHGGTRNEQFF. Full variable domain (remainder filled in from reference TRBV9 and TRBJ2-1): DSGVTQTPKHLITATGQRVTLRCSPRSGDLSVYWYQQSLDQGLQFLIQYYNGEERAKGNILERFSAQQFPDLHSELNLSSLELGDSALYFCASSDHGGTRNEQFFGPGTRLTVL.

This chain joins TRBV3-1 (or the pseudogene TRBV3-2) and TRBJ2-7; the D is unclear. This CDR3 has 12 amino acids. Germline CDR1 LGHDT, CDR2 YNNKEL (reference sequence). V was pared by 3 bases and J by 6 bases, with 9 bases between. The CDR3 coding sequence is TGTGCCAGCAGCCAGGAGTCGGGCGAGCAGTACTTC. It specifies CASSQESGEQYF.

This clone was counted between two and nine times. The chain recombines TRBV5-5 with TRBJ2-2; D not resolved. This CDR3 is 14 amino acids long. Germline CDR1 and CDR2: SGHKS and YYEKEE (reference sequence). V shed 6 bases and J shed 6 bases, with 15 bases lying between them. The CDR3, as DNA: TGTGCCAGCACCTTAGGGATGACGGCCGGGGAGCTGTTTTTT. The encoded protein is CASTLGMTAGELFF.

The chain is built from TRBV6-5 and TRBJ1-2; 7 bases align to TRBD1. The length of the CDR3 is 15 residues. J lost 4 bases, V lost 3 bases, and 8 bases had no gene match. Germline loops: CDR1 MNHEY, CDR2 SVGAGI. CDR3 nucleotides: TGTGCCAGCAGTTATAGCAACAGGGGTGGCTATGGCTACACCTTC. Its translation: CASSYSNRGGYGYTF.

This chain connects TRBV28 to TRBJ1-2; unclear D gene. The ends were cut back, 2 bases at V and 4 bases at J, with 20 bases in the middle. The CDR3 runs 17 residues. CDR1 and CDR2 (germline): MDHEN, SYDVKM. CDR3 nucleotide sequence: TGTGCCAGCAGTTTACATGTTTGGAGGGAGGAGAGCTATGGCTACACCTTC. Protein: CASSLHVWREESYGYTF.

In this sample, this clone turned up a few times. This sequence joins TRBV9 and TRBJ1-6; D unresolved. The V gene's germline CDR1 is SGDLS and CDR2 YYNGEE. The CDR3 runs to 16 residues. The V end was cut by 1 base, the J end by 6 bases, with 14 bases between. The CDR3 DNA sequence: TGTGCCAGCAGCGTACCATCACGGACCGGTAATTCACCCCTCCACTTT. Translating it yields CASSVPSRTGNSPLHF.

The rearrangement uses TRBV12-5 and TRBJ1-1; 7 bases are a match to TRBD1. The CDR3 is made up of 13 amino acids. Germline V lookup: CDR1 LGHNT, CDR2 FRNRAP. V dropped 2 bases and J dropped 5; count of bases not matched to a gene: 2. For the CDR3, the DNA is TGTGCTAGTGGTTTGCTGACAGGGACTGAAGCTTTCTTT. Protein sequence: CASGLLTGTEAFF.

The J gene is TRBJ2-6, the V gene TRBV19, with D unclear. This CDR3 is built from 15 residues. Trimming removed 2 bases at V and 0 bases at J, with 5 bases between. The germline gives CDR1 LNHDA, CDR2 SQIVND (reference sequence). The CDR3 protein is CASSILTSGANVLTF. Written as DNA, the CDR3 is TGTGCCAGTAGTATATTGACCTCTGGGGCCAACGTCCTGACTTTC. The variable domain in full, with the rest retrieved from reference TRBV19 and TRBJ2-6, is DGGITQSPKYLFRKEGQNVTLSCEQNLNHDAMYWYRQDPGQGLRLIYYSQIVNDFQKGDIAEGYSVSREKKESFPLTVTSAQKNPTAFYLCASSILTSGANVLTFGAGSRLTVL.

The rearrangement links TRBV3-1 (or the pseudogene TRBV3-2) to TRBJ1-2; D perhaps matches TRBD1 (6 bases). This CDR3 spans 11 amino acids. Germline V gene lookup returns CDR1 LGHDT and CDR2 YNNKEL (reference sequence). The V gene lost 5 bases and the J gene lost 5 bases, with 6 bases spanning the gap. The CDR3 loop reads CASSRGYGYTF. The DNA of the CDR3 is TGTGCCAGCAGCAGGGGGTATGGCTACACCTTC.

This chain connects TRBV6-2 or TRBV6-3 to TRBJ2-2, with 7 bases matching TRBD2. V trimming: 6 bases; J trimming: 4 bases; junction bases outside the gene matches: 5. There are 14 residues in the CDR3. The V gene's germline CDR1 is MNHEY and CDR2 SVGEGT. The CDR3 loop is CASSPGLVTGELFF. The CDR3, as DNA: TGTGCCAGCAGCCCCGGACTAGTCACCGGGGAGCTGTTTTTT.

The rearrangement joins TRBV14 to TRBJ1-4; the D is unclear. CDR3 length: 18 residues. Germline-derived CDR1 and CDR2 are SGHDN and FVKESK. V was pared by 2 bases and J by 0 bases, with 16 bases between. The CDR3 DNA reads TGTGCCAGCAGCCAAATCGCGATCCATACTTCAACTAATGAAAAACTGTTTTTT. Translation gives CASSQIAIHTSTNEKLFF.

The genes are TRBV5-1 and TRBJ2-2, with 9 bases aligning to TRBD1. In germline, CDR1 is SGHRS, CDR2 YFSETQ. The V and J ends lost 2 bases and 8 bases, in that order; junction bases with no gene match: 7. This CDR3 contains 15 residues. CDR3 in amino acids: CASSFRTGAGGELFF. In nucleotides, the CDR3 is TGCGCCAGCAGCTTCCGGACAGGGGCAGGTGGGGAGCTGTTTTTT.

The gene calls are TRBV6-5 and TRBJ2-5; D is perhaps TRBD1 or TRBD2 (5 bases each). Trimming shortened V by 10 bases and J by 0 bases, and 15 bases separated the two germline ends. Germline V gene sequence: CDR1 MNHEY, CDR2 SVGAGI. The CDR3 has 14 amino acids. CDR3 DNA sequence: TGTGCCATCCAGTCGAGGGGCGACCAAGAGACCCAGTACTTC. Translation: CAIQSRGDQETQYF.

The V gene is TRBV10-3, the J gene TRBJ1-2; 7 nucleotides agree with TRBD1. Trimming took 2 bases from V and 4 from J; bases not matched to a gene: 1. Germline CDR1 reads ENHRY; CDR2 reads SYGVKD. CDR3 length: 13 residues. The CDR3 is CAISEGQVYGYTF. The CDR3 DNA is TGTGCCATCAGTGAGGGACAGGTCTATGGCTACACCTTC.

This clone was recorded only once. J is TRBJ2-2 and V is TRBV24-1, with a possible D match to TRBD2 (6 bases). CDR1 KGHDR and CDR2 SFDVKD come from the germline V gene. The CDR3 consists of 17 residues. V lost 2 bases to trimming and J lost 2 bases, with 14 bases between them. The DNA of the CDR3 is TGTGCCACCAGTGATTCAATCGGGACTCATAACACCGGGGAGCTGTTTTTT. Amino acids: CATSDSIGTHNTGELFF.

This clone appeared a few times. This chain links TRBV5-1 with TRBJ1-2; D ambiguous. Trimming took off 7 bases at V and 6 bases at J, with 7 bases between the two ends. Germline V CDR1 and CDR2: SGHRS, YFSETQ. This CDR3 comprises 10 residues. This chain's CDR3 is CASDGDGYTF. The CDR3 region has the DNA TGCGCCAGCGACGGAGATGGCTACACCTTC.

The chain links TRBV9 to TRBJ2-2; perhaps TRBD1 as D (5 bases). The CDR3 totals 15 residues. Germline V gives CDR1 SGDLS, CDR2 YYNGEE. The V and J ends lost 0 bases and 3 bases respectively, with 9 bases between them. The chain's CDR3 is CASSVVGRDTGELFF. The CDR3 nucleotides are TGTGCCAGCAGCGTAGTAGGCAGGGACACCGGGGAGCTGTTTTTT.

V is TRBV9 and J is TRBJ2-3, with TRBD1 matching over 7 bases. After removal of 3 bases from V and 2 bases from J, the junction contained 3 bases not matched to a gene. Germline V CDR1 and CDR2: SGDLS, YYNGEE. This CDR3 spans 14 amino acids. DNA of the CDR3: TGTGCCAGCAGCGCCCAGGGGGACACAGATACGCAGTATTTT. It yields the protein CASSAQGDTDTQYF.

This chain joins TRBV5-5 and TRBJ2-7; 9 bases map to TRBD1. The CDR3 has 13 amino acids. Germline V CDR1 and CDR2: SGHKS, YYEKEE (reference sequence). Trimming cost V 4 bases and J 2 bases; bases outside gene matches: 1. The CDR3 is CASSRQGAYEQYF. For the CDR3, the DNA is TGTGCCAGCAGCCGACAGGGGGCCTACGAGCAGTACTTC. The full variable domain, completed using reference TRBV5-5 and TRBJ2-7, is DAGVTQSPTHLIKTRGQQVTLRCSPISGHKSVSWYQQVLGQGPQFIFQYYEKEERGRGNFPDRFSARQFPNYSSELNVNALLLGDSALYLCASSRQGAYEQYFGPGTRLTVT.